The rows below give T cell receptor beta chains drawn from one sample of a study of CD8 T cells in Susac syndrome. In TCRdb, the immunoSEQ multiplex PCR reads were re-called with MiXCR into one record per CDR3 protein. Found here are about 150,000 distinct CDR3 sequences, around 95% of them singletons; the top ten hold 0.14% to 0.15%. The source material was CD8+ T cells from PBMCs. The receptors were sampled from a human donor with multiple sclerosis. Each CDR3 is given with its conserved first and last residue. A D gene is named only where the DNA matches it firmly. Rows give clone size only sometimes, using once, few, many, or a class for an expanded clone.

j_call: TRBJ2-7; v_call: TRBV20-1; clone_size: -; d_call: TRBD2; cdr3_nt: TGCAGTGCTAGCGAAGGGAGGGATTTCTACGAGCAGTACTTC; cdr3_aa: CSASEGRDFYEQYF
j_call: TRBJ2-5; v_call: TRBV12-3/TRBV12-4; clone_size: -; d_call: -; cdr3_nt: TGTGCCAGCGGACCAGGCCCTCGATGGGAGACCCAGTACTTC; cdr3_aa: CASGPGPRWETQYF
j_call: TRBJ1-5; v_call: TRBV7-9; clone_size: -; d_call: -; cdr3_nt: TGTGCCAGCGGTAGAGGAAATCAGCCCCAGCATTTT; cdr3_aa: CASGRGNQPQHF
j_call: TRBJ2-7; v_call: TRBV20-1; clone_size: -; d_call: -; cdr3_nt: TGCAGTGCTAGAGATACAGGGAGCTCCTACGAGCAGTACTTC; cdr3_aa: CSARDTGSSYEQYF
j_call: TRBJ1-1; v_call: TRBV11-1; clone_size: -; d_call: -; cdr3_nt: TGTGCCAGCAGTTTCGTCGGGAACACTGAAGCTTTCTTT; cdr3_aa: CASSFVGNTEAFF
j_call: TRBJ2-3; v_call: TRBV7-3; clone_size: -; d_call: TRBD1; cdr3_nt: TGTGCCAGCAGCTCCCCGGGACAGGGTTCCACAGATACGCAGTATTTT; cdr3_aa: CASSSPGQGSTDTQYF
j_call: TRBJ2-7; v_call: TRBV7-2; clone_size: -; d_call: -; cdr3_nt: TGTGCCAGCAGCTTATCGGGCAGGCCCTACGAGCAGTACTTC; cdr3_aa: CASSLSGRPYEQYF
j_call: TRBJ1-2; v_call: TRBV7-9; clone_size: -; d_call: -; cdr3_nt: TGTGCCAGCAGCTTAGGAGCAGGGTATGGCTACACCTTC; cdr3_aa: CASSLGAGYGYTF
j_call: TRBJ2-3; v_call: TRBV5-1; clone_size: -; d_call: TRBD2; cdr3_nt: TGCGCCAGCAGCTTAACGCCTTCGGCTAGCGGGGACACAGATACGCAGTATTTT; cdr3_aa: CASSLTPSASGDTDTQYF
j_call: TRBJ1-6; v_call: TRBV2; clone_size: -; d_call: TRBD1; cdr3_nt: TGTGCCAGCAGAGACCGGGACAGGGGACCTACATCACCCCTCCACTTT; cdr3_aa: CASRDRDRGPTSPLHF
j_call: TRBJ1-1; v_call: TRBV6-1; clone_size: -; d_call: -; cdr3_nt: TGTGCCAGCAGTGACACAGGACGATGGACTGAAGCTTTCTTT; cdr3_aa: CASSDTGRWTEAFF
j_call: TRBJ2-3; v_call: TRBV6-2/TRBV6-3; clone_size: -; d_call: TRBD2; cdr3_nt: TGTGCCAGCAATCTAGCGGGGGCAGATACGCAGTATTTT; cdr3_aa: CASNLAGADTQYF
j_call: TRBJ1-2; v_call: TRBV2; clone_size: -; d_call: -; cdr3_nt: TGTGCCAGCAGTGAAGGAGGATCCCCTACGCAGCATTATGGCTACACCTTC; cdr3_aa: CASSEGGSPTQHYGYTF
j_call: TRBJ2-1; v_call: TRBV5-4; clone_size: -; d_call: TRBD2; cdr3_nt: TGTGCCAGCAGAGAATTAGCGGGGGGCTCCTACAATGAGCAGTTCTTC; cdr3_aa: CASRELAGGSYNEQFF
j_call: TRBJ2-1; v_call: TRBV29-1; clone_size: -; d_call: -; cdr3_nt: TGCAGCGTTGAACCCTACAACTACAATGAGCAGTTCTTC; cdr3_aa: CSVEPYNYNEQFF
j_call: TRBJ1-1; v_call: TRBV29-1; clone_size: -; d_call: -; cdr3_nt: TGCAGCGTTGTACCGGGCCGGGTGGACACTGAAGCTTTCTTT; cdr3_aa: CSVVPGRVDTEAFF
j_call: TRBJ2-1; v_call: TRBV15; clone_size: once; d_call: -; cdr3_nt: TGTGCCACCAGCAGAGGCAGCAATGAGCAGTTCTTC; cdr3_aa: CATSRGSNEQFF
j_call: TRBJ2-7; v_call: TRBV3-1; clone_size: -; d_call: -; cdr3_nt: TGTGCCAGCAGCCCTCAGGGGGGCTACGAGCAGTACTTC; cdr3_aa: CASSPQGGYEQYF
j_call: TRBJ2-4; v_call: TRBV5-4; clone_size: -; d_call: -; cdr3_nt: TGTGCCAGCAGCCCCCAAGATAAAAACATTCAGTACTTC; cdr3_aa: CASSPQDKNIQYF
j_call: TRBJ2-1; v_call: TRBV5-6; clone_size: -; d_call: TRBD1; cdr3_nt: TGTGCCAGCAGCTGGGGGACAGGGTACAATGAGCAGTTCTTC; cdr3_aa: CASSWGTGYNEQFF
j_call: TRBJ2-1; v_call: TRBV29-1; clone_size: -; d_call: TRBD2; cdr3_nt: TGCAGCGTTGAAGGCATGGCTAGCGGGAGTTACAATGAGCAGTTCTTC; cdr3_aa: CSVEGMASGSYNEQFF
j_call: TRBJ2-2; v_call: TRBV20-1; clone_size: -; d_call: -; cdr3_nt: TGCAGTGCTAGAGATGACATGAACACCGGGGAGCTGTTTTTT; cdr3_aa: CSARDDMNTGELFF
j_call: TRBJ2-1; v_call: TRBV18; clone_size: -; d_call: -; cdr3_nt: TGTGCCAGCTCCGAGGGTGACCTCCCTTACAATGAGCAGTTCTTC; cdr3_aa: CASSEGDLPYNEQFF
j_call: TRBJ1-6; v_call: TRBV20-1; clone_size: -; d_call: -; cdr3_nt: TGCAGTGCTAGCTGGCAGGGGTCCAATTCACCCCTCCACTTT; cdr3_aa: CSASWQGSNSPLHF
j_call: TRBJ2-3; v_call: TRBV29-1; clone_size: -; d_call: TRBD2; cdr3_nt: TGCAGCGTTGAAGGCGGGGCTAGCGGGGGCCAGACAGATACGCAGTATTTT; cdr3_aa: CSVEGGASGGQTDTQYF
j_call: TRBJ1-1; v_call: TRBV12-3/TRBV12-4; clone_size: -; d_call: -; cdr3_nt: TGTGCCAGCGCGGAGAGTGAAGCTTTCTTT; cdr3_aa: CASAESEAFF
j_call: TRBJ2-1; v_call: TRBV20-1; clone_size: -; d_call: -; cdr3_nt: TGCAGTGCTAGAGATACACAGGGCCTGAGTAATGAGCAGTTCTTC; cdr3_aa: CSARDTQGLSNEQFF
j_call: TRBJ2-5; v_call: TRBV2; clone_size: -; d_call: TRBD2; cdr3_nt: TGTGCCAGTCGGAGGCTCCTAGCGGACCAAGAGACCCAGTACTTC; cdr3_aa: CASRRLLADQETQYF
j_call: TRBJ2-3; v_call: TRBV20-1; clone_size: -; d_call: -; cdr3_nt: TGCAGTGCTAGAATCGACGGAGGCACAGATACGCAGTATTTT; cdr3_aa: CSARIDGGTDTQYF
j_call: TRBJ1-2; v_call: TRBV30; clone_size: -; d_call: -; cdr3_nt: TGTGCCTGGAGCGGGGACGGTCTGGACTATGGCTACACCTTC; cdr3_aa: CAWSGDGLDYGYTF
j_call: TRBJ1-5; v_call: TRBV3-1; clone_size: -; d_call: -; cdr3_nt: TGTGCCAGCAGCCAAGAGAACAGGGCGGATCAGCCCCAGCATTTT; cdr3_aa: CASSQENRADQPQHF
j_call: TRBJ2-5; v_call: TRBV3-1; clone_size: -; d_call: TRBD2; cdr3_nt: TGTGCCAGCAGCCCGGGACTAGCGGGCTGGGGGACCCAGTACTTC; cdr3_aa: CASSPGLAGWGTQYF
j_call: TRBJ1-1; v_call: TRBV29-1; clone_size: -; d_call: -; cdr3_nt: TGCAGCGTTGACCGCCAAGGAACCTCTGAAGCTTTCTTT; cdr3_aa: CSVDRQGTSEAFF
j_call: TRBJ2-1; v_call: TRBV30; clone_size: -; d_call: -; cdr3_nt: TGTGCCTGGGGTGGACAGACCAATGAGCAGTTCTTC; cdr3_aa: CAWGGQTNEQFF
j_call: TRBJ1-2; v_call: TRBV29-1; clone_size: -; d_call: -; cdr3_nt: TGCAGCGTTGTAACGGGGATTGGGGGCTACACCTTC; cdr3_aa: CSVVTGIGGYTF
j_call: TRBJ2-3; v_call: TRBV29-1; clone_size: -; d_call: TRBD2; cdr3_nt: TGCAGCGTTGACCAGCGGGGGGCCGCAGATACGCAGTATTTT; cdr3_aa: CSVDQRGAADTQYF
j_call: TRBJ1-2; v_call: TRBV27; clone_size: -; d_call: TRBD1; cdr3_nt: TGTGCCAGCAGTACACAGGGGGCGTACGGCTACACCTTC; cdr3_aa: CASSTQGAYGYTF
j_call: TRBJ1-2; v_call: TRBV5-6; clone_size: -; d_call: -; cdr3_nt: TGTGCCAGCAGCGGGTCCTACAGGGAATCTAATGGCTACACCTTC; cdr3_aa: CASSGSYRESNGYTF
j_call: TRBJ1-1; v_call: TRBV4-1; clone_size: -; d_call: TRBD1; cdr3_nt: TGCGCCAGCAGCCAGGCGGGACAGCCGAACACTGAAGCTTTCTTT; cdr3_aa: CASSQAGQPNTEAFF
j_call: TRBJ2-3; v_call: TRBV5-1; clone_size: -; d_call: TRBD1; cdr3_nt: TGCGCCAGCAGCTTTGGGACAGGGGTTCCCACAGATACGCAGTATTTT; cdr3_aa: CASSFGTGVPTDTQYF
j_call: TRBJ2-3; v_call: TRBV15; clone_size: -; d_call: -; cdr3_nt: TGTGCCACCAGCGGGCAAGGGTATTCAGATACGCAGTATTTT; cdr3_aa: CATSGQGYSDTQYF
j_call: TRBJ2-3; v_call: TRBV7-9; clone_size: -; d_call: TRBD2; cdr3_nt: TGTGCCAGCAGCACCCCCGGGACTAGCGTTTTACGGCAGTATTTT; cdr3_aa: CASSTPGTSVLRQYF
j_call: TRBJ1-1; v_call: TRBV20-1; clone_size: -; d_call: -; cdr3_nt: TGCAGTGCCACGACCCCCGGGGGGGGCGTTGAAGCTTTCTTT; cdr3_aa: CSATTPGGGVEAFF
j_call: TRBJ2-7; v_call: TRBV9; clone_size: -; d_call: -; cdr3_nt: TGTGCCAGCAGCGTAGAAACCTATAGCTACGAGCAGTACTTC; cdr3_aa: CASSVETYSYEQYF
j_call: TRBJ2-1; v_call: TRBV29-1; clone_size: -; d_call: TRBD2; cdr3_nt: TGCAGCTGGGCGGGGGGGTTCTACAATGAGCAGTTCTTC; cdr3_aa: CSWAGGFYNEQFF
j_call: TRBJ2-7; v_call: TRBV7-9; clone_size: once; d_call: TRBD1; cdr3_nt: TGTGCCAGCAGCTACTTGACAGGGTGGGCCTACGAGCAGTACTTC; cdr3_aa: CASSYLTGWAYEQYF
j_call: TRBJ1-5; v_call: TRBV7-9; clone_size: -; d_call: -; cdr3_nt: TGTGCCAGCAGCTTTACAGTCAATCAGCCCCAGCATTTT; cdr3_aa: CASSFTVNQPQHF
j_call: TRBJ1-2; v_call: TRBV30; clone_size: -; d_call: -; cdr3_nt: TGTGCCTGGAGTGTGGGAGGGGTCGGCTACACCTTC; cdr3_aa: CAWSVGGVGYTF
j_call: TRBJ2-1; v_call: TRBV25-1; clone_size: -; d_call: TRBD2; cdr3_nt: TGTGCCAGCAGTGATCTAGCGGGGGGACTCAATGAGCAGTTCTTC; cdr3_aa: CASSDLAGGLNEQFF
j_call: TRBJ2-6; v_call: TRBV20-1; clone_size: -; d_call: -; cdr3_nt: TGCAGTGCTAGATCCCCTGGGGCCAACGTCCTGACTTTC; cdr3_aa: CSARSPGANVLTF